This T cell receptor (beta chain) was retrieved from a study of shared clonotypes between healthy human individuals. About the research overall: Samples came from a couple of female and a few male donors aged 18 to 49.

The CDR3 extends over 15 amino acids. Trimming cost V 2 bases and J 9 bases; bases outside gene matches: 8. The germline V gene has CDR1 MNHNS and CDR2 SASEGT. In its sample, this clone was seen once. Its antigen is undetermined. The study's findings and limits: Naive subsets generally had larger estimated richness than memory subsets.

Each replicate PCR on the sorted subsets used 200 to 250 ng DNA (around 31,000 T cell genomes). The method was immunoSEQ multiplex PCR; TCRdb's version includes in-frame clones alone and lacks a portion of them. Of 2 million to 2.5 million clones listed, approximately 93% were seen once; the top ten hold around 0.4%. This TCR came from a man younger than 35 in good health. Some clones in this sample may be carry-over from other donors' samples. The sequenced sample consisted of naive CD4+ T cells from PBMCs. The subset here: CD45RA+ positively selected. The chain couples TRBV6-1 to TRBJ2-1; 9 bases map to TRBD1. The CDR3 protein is CASSETGTGTGEQFF. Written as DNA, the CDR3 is TGTGCCAGCAGTGAAACAGGGACAGGGACAGGTGAGCAGTTCTTC.